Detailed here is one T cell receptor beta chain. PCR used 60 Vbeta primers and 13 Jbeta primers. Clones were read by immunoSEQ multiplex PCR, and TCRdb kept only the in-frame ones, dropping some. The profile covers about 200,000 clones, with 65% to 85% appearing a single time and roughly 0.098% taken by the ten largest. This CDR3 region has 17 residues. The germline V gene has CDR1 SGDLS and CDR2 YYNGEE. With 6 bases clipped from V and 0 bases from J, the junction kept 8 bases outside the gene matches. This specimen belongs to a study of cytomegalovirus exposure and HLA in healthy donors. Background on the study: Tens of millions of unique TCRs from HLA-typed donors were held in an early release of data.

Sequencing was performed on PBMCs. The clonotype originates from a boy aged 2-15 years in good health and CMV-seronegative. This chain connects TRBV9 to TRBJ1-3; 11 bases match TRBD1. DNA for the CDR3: TGTGCCAGCACCCGGACAGGGGGCACTTTCTCTGGAAACACCATATATTTT. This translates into CASTRTGGTFSGNTIYF. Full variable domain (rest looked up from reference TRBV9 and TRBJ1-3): DSGVTQTPKHLITATGQRVTLRCSPRSGDLSVYWYQQSLDQGLQFLIQYYNGEERAKGNILERFSAQQFPDLHSELNLSSLELGDSALYFCASTRTGGTFSGNTIYFGEGSWLTVV.